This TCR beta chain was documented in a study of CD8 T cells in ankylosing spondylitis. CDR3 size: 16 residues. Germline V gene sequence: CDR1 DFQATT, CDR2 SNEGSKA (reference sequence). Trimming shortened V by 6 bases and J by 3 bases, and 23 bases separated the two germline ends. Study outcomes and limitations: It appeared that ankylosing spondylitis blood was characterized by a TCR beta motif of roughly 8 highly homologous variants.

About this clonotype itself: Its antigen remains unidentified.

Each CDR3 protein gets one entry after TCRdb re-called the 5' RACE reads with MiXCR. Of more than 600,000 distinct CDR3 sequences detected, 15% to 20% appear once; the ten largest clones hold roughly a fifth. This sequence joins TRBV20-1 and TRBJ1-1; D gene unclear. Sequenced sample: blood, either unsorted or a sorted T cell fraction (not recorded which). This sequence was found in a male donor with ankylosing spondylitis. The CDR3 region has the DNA TGCAGTGCCGCCCCCCCGAGGGCACTTTCGGACACTGAAGCTTTCTTT. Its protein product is CSAAPPRALSDTEAFF.